The T cell receptor beta chain under discussion was sequenced for a study of radiation and T cells in renal cell carcinoma. Time point given: blood 2 weeks post-SBRT. Treatment given: 15 Gy SBRT to primary tumor, nephrectomy 4 weeks later. Profiled with immunoSEQ multiplex PCR; TCRdb holds only in-frame clones, not every one. In the table there are 150,000 or so clones, about nine tenths of which are singletons. Germline lookup yields CDR1 PRHDT and CDR2 FYEKMQ (reference sequence). The CDR3 has 18 residues. The junction had 11 bases not matched to a gene; V was cut back by 6 bases and J by 3 bases. This clonotype was obtained from a woman between 45 and 60 years old with renal cell carcinoma. Material: blood, obtained from a patient whose treatment included radiotherapy and nephrectomy. The chain carries TRBV13 and TRBJ2-2, with 12 bases identical to TRBD2. The CDR3 region is CASSPLLAGGLHTGELFF. The CDR3 bases are TGTGCCAGCAGTCCCCTCCTAGCGGGGGGGCTGCACACCGGGGAGCTGTTTTTT. The full variable domain, completed using reference TRBV13 and TRBJ2-2, is AAGVIQSPRHLIKEKRETATLKCYPIPRHDTVYWYQQGPGQDPQFLISFYEKMQSDKGSIPDRFSAQQFSDYHSELNMSSLELGDSALYFCASSPLLAGGLHTGELFFGEGSRLTVL.